Listed below are T cell receptor beta chains from one sample, sequenced in a study of T-cell memory formation after mild COVID-19. MiXCR, applied by TCRdb to the 5' RACE reads, yields one record per CDR3 protein. The data hold around 340,000 distinct CDR3 sequences, with around 14% observed a single time. Sequenced sample: PBMCs or a T cell subset sorted from them (not recorded which). Receptors originate from a man between 18 and 35 years old who had mild COVID-19 (a few samples of this study predate the infection). Cell type and time point are not known. Both conserved end residues are part of each CDR3. The order of the fields is clone size, V gene, J gene, D gene, CDR3 DNA, CDR3 protein. A D gene is named only where the DNA matches it firmly. Clone size is stated in some rows and not others, as once, few, many or a class when expanded.

few	TRBV28	TRBJ1-6	-	TGTGCCAGCCTAGAGGGGTGGAGTTCACCCCTCCACTTT	CASLEGWSSPLHF
many	TRBV11-2	TRBJ2-1	-	TGTGCCAGCAGCTCCCCAGAGAGCTCCTACAATGAGCAGTTCTTC	CASSSPESSYNEQFF
few	TRBV7-2	TRBJ1-1	-	TGTGCCAGCAGCCCCCAACCGACAGGAGGGGCTGAAGCTTTCTTT	CASSPQPTGGAEAFF
few	TRBV20-1	TRBJ2-5	-	TGCAGTGCTAGGGTTCCGGGCGGCACTCAAGAGACCCAGTACTTC	CSARVPGGTQETQYF
-	TRBV10-2	TRBJ2-7	-	TGCGCCAGCAAGGCCACGACAGCCGAGGGTACCTACGAGCAGTACTTC	CASKATTAEGTYEQYF
few	TRBV18	TRBJ2-3	-	TGTGCCAGCTCACCACCGGCTCAGCTGGATACGCAGTATTTT	CASSPPAQLDTQYF
few	TRBV9	TRBJ2-3	TRBD2	TGTGCCAGCAGCGTAGCAAGGACTAGAGGCCCAGATACGCAGTATTTT	CASSVARTRGPDTQYF
-	TRBV6-5	TRBJ1-4	TRBD1	TGTGCCAGCAGTTTGACAGGGGGGGGTGAAAAACTGTTTTTT	CASSLTGGGEKLFF
once	TRBV12-3/TRBV12-4	TRBJ1-5	-	TGTGCCAGCAGTTTGGAGACACCGGTTCAGCCCCAGCATTTT	CASSLETPVQPQHF
-	TRBV6-2/TRBV6-3	TRBJ1-5	TRBD1	TGTGCCAGCATTCGGGCCGGGACAGGCTCCAATCAGCCCCAGCATTTT	CASIRAGTGSNQPQHF
few	TRBV7-2	TRBJ1-2	TRBD1	TGTGCCAGCAGCTTAGTGCTGGACAGGGGTACTGGCTACACCTTC	CASSLVLDRGTGYTF
-	TRBV12-3/TRBV12-4	TRBJ1-1	-	TGTGCCAGCAGTTTAGGGGGGATCACTGAAGCTTTCTTT	CASSLGGITEAFF
few	TRBV25-1	TRBJ2-7	TRBD2	TGTGCCAGCAGTGAATACGGGGGGATCAACGAGCAGTACTTC	CASSEYGGINEQYF
-	TRBV29-1	TRBJ2-2	-	TGCAGCGTTTCCGAGAACACCGGGGAGCTGTTTTTT	CSVSENTGELFF
few	TRBV24-1	TRBJ2-1	-	TGTGCCTCCCACAGAGGGGAACTACAGTTCTTC	CASHRGELQFF
-	TRBV9	TRBJ1-6	TRBD1	TGTGCCAGCAGTAGACAGGGGGCGAAGGGTTCACCCCTCCACTTT	CASSRQGAKGSPLHF
few	TRBV10-3	TRBJ2-1	TRBD1	TGTGCCATCAGTGAGTCGGTAGAGGGGGCTTACAATGAGCAGTTCTTC	CAISESVEGAYNEQFF
-	TRBV15	TRBJ1-3	-	TGTGCCACCAGCAGAGATCGGGGATCTGGAAACACCATATATTTT	CATSRDRGSGNTIYF
few	TRBV19	TRBJ1-5	-	TGTGCCAGTAGCCTCCGTAAGGATCAGCCCCAGCATTTT	CASSLRKDQPQHF
-	TRBV5-1	TRBJ2-3	-	TGCGCCAGCAGACCTCGGGGGGCACGGAGCACAGATACGCAGTATTTT	CASRPRGARSTDTQYF
few	TRBV7-6	TRBJ2-7	TRBD2	TGTGCCAGCAGCACTAGACTAGCGGGGGATACCTACGAGCAGTACTTC	CASSTRLAGDTYEQYF
few	TRBV6-4	TRBJ2-3	-	TGTGCCAGCAGTGACTCAAGCTTCACAGATACGCAGTATTTT	CASSDSSFTDTQYF
few	TRBV7-9	TRBJ2-6	TRBD1	TGTGCCAGCAGCCCTAACTTAGCGGACAGGGCTGGGGCCAACGTCCTGACTTTC	CASSPNLADRAGANVLTF
-	TRBV5-1	TRBJ1-1	-	TGCGCCAGCAGCTTCGGAGACGGATACACTGAAGCTTTCTTT	CASSFGDGYTEAFF
-	TRBV7-2	TRBJ1-6	-	TGTGCCAGCTCGAGGGGGGTAGGTTCACCCCTCCACTTT	CASSRGVGSPLHF
-	TRBV6-2/TRBV6-3	TRBJ1-3	-	TGTGCCAGCAGTTACGGTCGGCTTGGAAACACCATATATTTT	CASSYGRLGNTIYF
many	TRBV7-9	TRBJ1-4	-	TGTGCCAGCAGCGTCCTCGGCCGAGCGAATGAAAAACTGTTTTTT	CASSVLGRANEKLFF
-	TRBV24-1	TRBJ2-1	TRBD1	TGTGCCACCAGTGTTAGGACAGGGTTCCGGAATGAGCAGTTCTTC	CATSVRTGFRNEQFF
few	TRBV3-1	TRBJ2-3	-	TGTGCCAGCAGATACGGGGGAAACACAGATACGCAGTATTTT	CASRYGGNTDTQYF
many	TRBV7-2	TRBJ2-7	-	TGTGCCAGCAGCTTTTCTCAGGGAGGTTACGAGCAGTACTTC	CASSFSQGGYEQYF
-	TRBV3-1	TRBJ2-7	TRBD2	TGTGCCAGCAGCCAAGGCGGGGGGAAAGGCTACGAGCAGTACTTC	CASSQGGGKGYEQYF
few	TRBV9	TRBJ2-1	-	TGTGCCAGCAGCGTCACAGGGTTGGCGGGCGATGAGCAGTTCTTC	CASSVTGLAGDEQFF
many	TRBV3-1	TRBJ2-7	-	TGTGCCAGCAGCCAAGATTCGGGCCGCCAGCAGTACTTC	CASSQDSGRQQYF
few	TRBV15	TRBJ2-7	-	TGTGCCACCAGCAGAGGGACTGAAGGCTACGAGCAGTACTTC	CATSRGTEGYEQYF
few	TRBV3-1	TRBJ2-1	-	TGTGCCAGCAGCCAAGATCCCATAGCCCGTAATGAGCAGTTCTTC	CASSQDPIARNEQFF
-	TRBV12-3/TRBV12-4	TRBJ2-1	TRBD2	TGTGCCAGCAGTTTCAGGCTTCTAGCGGGGAACTCCTACAATGAGCAGTTCTTC	CASSFRLLAGNSYNEQFF
-	TRBV4-2	TRBJ2-4	TRBD2	TGTGCCAGCAGATCCGCGGGGGGGGCCAAAAACATTCAGTACTTC	CASRSAGGAKNIQYF
-	TRBV4-3	TRBJ1-1	-	TGCGCCAGCAGCCAAGAAACCTACACTGAAGCTTTCTTT	CASSQETYTEAFF
once	TRBV4-1	TRBJ2-3	TRBD2	TGCGCCAGCAGCCCTACGCAGCGGGGGGCCACAGATACGCAGTATTTT	CASSPTQRGATDTQYF
few	TRBV6-5	TRBJ2-1	-	TGTGCCAGCAGTTACTCAATAGGGGGTGAGCAGTTCTTC	CASSYSIGGEQFF
-	TRBV29-1	TRBJ2-1	-	TGCAGTGCCCGTATTATTACCTACAATGAGCAGTTCTTC	CSARIITYNEQFF
few	TRBV15	TRBJ1-4	-	TGTGCCACCAGCAGAGATAGTGGCAGAACTAGTGAAAAACTGTTTTTT	CATSRDSGRTSEKLFF
-	TRBV5-1	TRBJ1-1	-	TGCGCCAGCAGCCAAGACAGTTACGGGGGCACTGAAGCTTTCTTT	CASSQDSYGGTEAFF
many	TRBV6-2/TRBV6-3	TRBJ2-5	-	TGTGCCAGCAGCAAGAGGGATTTCTGGGGGGAGACCCAGTACTTC	CASSKRDFWGETQYF
few	TRBV4-3	TRBJ2-1	TRBD2	TGCGCCAGCAGCCAATCGGGACTAGCGGGGGCCATACGTAAGCAGTTCTTC	CASSQSGLAGAIRKQFF
few	TRBV7-9	TRBJ2-1	TRBD1	TGTGCCAGCAGCTTAGCAAACAGGGGGCAGGATGAGCAGTTCTTC	CASSLANRGQDEQFF
few	TRBV6-5	TRBJ2-1	TRBD2	TGTGCCAGCGCTTTAGCGGGGGGCAACAATGAGCAGTTCTTC	CASALAGGNNEQFF
many	TRBV5-1	TRBJ2-1	-	TGCGCCAGCAGCTTGGCCGCGGCAGGGAAAGGCAATGAGCAGTTCTTC	CASSLAAAGKGNEQFF
few	TRBV12-3/TRBV12-4	TRBJ1-4	TRBD1	TGTGCCAGCAGTCCGGGGGACAGGGGGAATGAAAAACTGTTTTTT	CASSPGDRGNEKLFF